This T cell receptor (beta chain) emerged from a study of CDR3 diversity in severe acne (dated by TCRdb to the late 2010s). Compared with germline, V lacks 0 bases and J lacks 5 bases; bases without a gene match: 11. The germline V gene (reference sequence) specifies MNHNY as CDR1 and SVGAGI as CDR2. The CDR3 holds 17 amino acids from the cysteine to the phenylalanine. This entry keeps only the CDR3 DNA: 51 bases, framed from base 1. Libraries were built with PCR. Reads for this sample came from an Illumina HiSeq 2000. In TCRdb, the public reads were trimmed at Q25 with fastp and aligned with MiXCR, with productive beta chains retained. A single entry per CDR3 protein holds the most common genes and DNA from its merged rows. For this sample the table gives some 84,000 distinct CDR3 sequences, of which 45% to 60% were detected only once. The top ten clonotypes cover over 11% of the sample. The sample holds many counts of this clonotype. It lacks a known antigen. The sample holds no much larger clone one base away, and base qualities are not on file.

The sequence came from a male donor in good health, without acne. In this chain, TRBV6-6 is recombined with TRBJ2-5; TRBD2 fits 8 bases in the junction. Sequencing used blood. The CDR3 here reads CASSYSGRRGALETQYF. The DNA reads TGTGCCAGCAGTTACTCCGGACGGCGGGGGGCCTTGGAGACCCAGTACTTC.